The sequence of this T cell receptor (beta chain) was determined in a study of CXCR3-negative and CXCR3-positive naive CD8 T cells. A remark on this clonotype: The target antigen is unknown.

UMI-labeled 5' RACE TRB cDNA libraries were prepared from the cells. From its re-call of the 5' RACE reads, TCRdb lists each CDR3 protein once, without DNA. Its clone listing holds about 120,000 distinct CDR3 sequences. Whole-study findings and limits: CXCR3-negative naive cells had less hydrophobic TRB CDR3s than did CXCR3-positive naive cells.

The CDR3 spans 14 residues. Germline V lookup: CDR1 SEHNR, CDR2 FQNEAQ (reference sequence). What was sequenced was naive CXCR3- CD8+ T cells from blood. The subset: CD45RO-CCR7+CD27+CD95- naive CD8+ T cells lacking CXCR3 (TNR3-). The sequence derives from a human donor in good health. Some clones in this sample may be carry-over from other donors' samples. The chain links TRBV7-9 to TRBJ1-4; the D call of TRBD1 rests on TCRdb alone, since no DNA is present to check it. The CDR3 reads CASSNTGANEKLFF.